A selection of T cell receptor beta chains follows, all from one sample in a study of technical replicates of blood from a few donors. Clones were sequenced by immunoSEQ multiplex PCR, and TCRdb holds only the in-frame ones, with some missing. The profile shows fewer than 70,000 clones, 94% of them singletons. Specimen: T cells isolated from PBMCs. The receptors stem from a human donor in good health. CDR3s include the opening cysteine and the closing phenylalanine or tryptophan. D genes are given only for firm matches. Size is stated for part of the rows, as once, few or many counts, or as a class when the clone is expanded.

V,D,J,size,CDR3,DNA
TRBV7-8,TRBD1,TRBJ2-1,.,CASSSNPGQGAREQFF,TGTGCCAGCAGCTCAAATCCGGGACAGGGGGCTCGGGAGCAGTTCTTC
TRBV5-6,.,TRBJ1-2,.,CASSHPQRNNYGYTF,TGTGCCAGCAGCCACCCTCAGCGAAATAACTATGGCTACACCTTC
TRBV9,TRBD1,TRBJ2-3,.,CASSPSRGQRTDTQYF,TGTGCCAGCAGCCCCAGCCGGGGACAGCGCACAGATACGCAGTATTTT
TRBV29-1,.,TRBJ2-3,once,CSALQIQEGTQYF,TGCAGCGCTCTTCAGATCCAGGAGGGTACGCAGTATTTT
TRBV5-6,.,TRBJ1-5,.,CASSLGAFSNQPQHF,TGTGCCAGCAGCTTGGGGGCGTTTAGCAATCAGCCCCAGCATTTT
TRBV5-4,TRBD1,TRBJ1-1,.,CASSLSGQGKPFF,TGTGCCAGCAGCTTGTCGGGACAGGGGAAACCTTTCTTT
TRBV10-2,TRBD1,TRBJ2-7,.,CASRGAGTGLTEQYF,TGCGCCAGCAGAGGAGCCGGGACAGGGCTTACCGAGCAGTACTTC
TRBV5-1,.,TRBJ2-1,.,CASSSTAAGSPYNEQFF,TGCGCCAGCAGCTCGACGGCGGCGGGTTCGCCCTACAATGAGCAGTTCTTC
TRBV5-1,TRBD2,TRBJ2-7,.,CASSRGLAGGPYEQYF,TGCGCCAGCAGCCGGGGACTAGCGGGAGGACCCTACGAGCAGTACTTC
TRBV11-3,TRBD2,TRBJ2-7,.,CASRPGLGGEQYF,TGTGCCAGCAGACCAGGACTAGGTGGCGAGCAGTACTTC
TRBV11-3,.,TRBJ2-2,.,CASSLQGSGELFF,TGTGCCAGCAGCTTGCAGGGTTCCGGGGAGCTGTTTTTT
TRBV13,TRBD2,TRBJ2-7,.,CASSGLAVSYEQYF,TGTGCCAGCAGCGGCCTAGCGGTCTCCTACGAGCAGTACTTC
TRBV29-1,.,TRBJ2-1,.,CSVDAWGTSSYNEQFF,TGCAGCGTTGATGCGTGGGGAACTAGCTCCTACAATGAGCAGTTCTTC
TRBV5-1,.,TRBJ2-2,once,CASSWPRDSNTGELFF,TGCGCCAGCAGCTGGCCCCGAGACAGTAACACCGGGGAGCTGTTTTTT
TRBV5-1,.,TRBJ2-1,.,CASSSSPRVSYNEQFF,TGCGCCAGCAGCTCAAGCCCCCGGGTGTCCTACAATGAGCAGTTCTTC
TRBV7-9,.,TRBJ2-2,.,CASSLKGVSGELFF,TGTGCCAGCAGCTTAAAAGGGGTCTCCGGGGAGCTGTTTTTT